This T cell receptor (beta chain) derives from a study of T cells in localized non-small cell lung cancer. This CDR3 is 14 amino acids long. Per germline, CDR1 SGHRS and CDR2 YFSETQ. V was cut by 0 bases and J by 0 bases, with 6 bases left in between. Here immunoSEQ multiplex PCR was the method, and the copy in TCRdb shows in-frame clones only, minus some. This table holds 15,000 or so clones, more than 75% found once. The chain uses TRBV5-1 and TRBJ1-1; TRBD1 is a possible D gene (5 bases). Sample: peripheral blood, taken before any cancer treatment. The sequence was collected from a male donor older than 55 with stage I lung adenocarcinoma. As DNA, the CDR3 is TGCGCCAGCAGCTTGGAGGGGATGAACACTGAAGCTTTCTTT. Protein product: CASSLEGMNTEAFF.